The present TCR beta chain was sequenced within a study of PD-1 and CTLA-4 blockade in melanoma. Measured with immunoSEQ multiplex PCR; TCRdb has only the in-frame clones, and not every one. The data show roughly 21,000 clones, with approximately 89% seen just once and approximately 7.8% held by the top ten. V dropped 2 bases and J dropped 7; count of bases not matched to a gene: 4. Per germline, CDR1 LNHDA and CDR2 SQIVND (reference sequence). This CDR3 comprises 14 residues. The receptor comes from a human donor with melanoma. Source: CD8+ T cells from peripheral blood, taken before anti-PD-1 treatment. The chain uses TRBV19 and TRBJ2-1, with 8 bases identical to TRBD2. The CDR3 here is CASSISGGANEQFF. In DNA form, the CDR3 reads TGTGCCAGTAGTATATCCGGGGGGGCAAATGAGCAGTTCTTC.